A single sample gave rise to the 29 T cell receptor beta chains below, sequenced in a study of blood T cell repertoires in COVID-19. Method: immunoSEQ multiplex PCR; TCRdb's copy keeps in-frame clones and lacks some. The table lists tens of thousands of clones, approximately 90% of them singletons, with about 2.2% in the top ten. The sample comprised peripheral blood. Receptors were obtained from a man aged 45-65 years with active COVID-19.

CDR3 residues: CASSVYGGGRARDEQFF. CDR3 sequence (DNA): TGTGCCAGCAGCGTATACGGTGGCGGGAGGGCCAGAGATGAGCAGTTCTTC. V usage is TRBV9 and J usage is TRBJ2-1, with 9 nucleotides matching TRBD2. Germline CDR1 is SGDLS and CDR2 is YYNGEE. The CDR3 is 17 residues long. V was clipped by 1 base and J by 8 bases; unmatched bases: 13.

The CDR3 here is CASSPAGGEQYF. The DNA for the CDR3 is TGTGCCAGCAGCCCGGCGGGGGGCGAGCAGTACTTC. The chain has TRBV3-1 (or the pseudogene TRBV3-2) and TRBJ2-7, with TRBD2 matching over 8 bases. V was pared by 4 bases and J by 6 bases, with 2 bases of the junction left unmatched. Germline loops: CDR1 LGHDT, CDR2 YNNKEL (reference sequence). CDR3 length: 12 residues.

This sequence joins TRBV27 and TRBJ2-1; 8 bases are shared with TRBD2. The CDR3 is made up of 16 amino acids. Germline-derived CDR1 and CDR2 are MNHEY and SMNVEV (reference sequence). V dropped 5 bases and J dropped 0; count of bases not matched to a gene: 6. CDR3 amino acids: CASSPLSGGSYNEQFF. CDR3 DNA sequence: TGTGCCAGCAGTCCACTAAGCGGGGGCTCCTACAATGAGCAGTTCTTC.

This clone has a single count. The CDR3 DNA reads TGTGCCAGCAGCCAGGGACAGGAAGGCGGCTACACCTTC. Its translation: CASSQGQEGGYTF. The genes are TRBV7-2 and TRBJ1-2; 8 bases align to TRBD1. J was trimmed by 8 bases and V by 5 bases; bases with no gene match: 7. This CDR3 is 13 amino acids long. Germline lookup yields CDR1 SGHTA and CDR2 FQGNSA.

The chain combines TRBV6-5 with TRBJ2-4; 7 bases fit TRBD1. There are 13 residues in the CDR3. Germline V CDR1 and CDR2: MNHEY, SVGAGI. V trimming: 5 bases; J trimming: 8 bases; junction bases outside the gene matches: 6. The CDR3, as DNA: TGTGCCAGCAGTCTGGGACAGAAAGACATTCAGTACTTC. This sequence encodes CASSLGQKDIQYF.

The J gene is TRBJ1-1, the V gene TRBV6-6; D unresolved. This CDR3 is built from 16 residues. Per germline, CDR1 MNHNY and CDR2 SVGAGI (reference sequence). Trimming took off 6 bases at V and 1 base at J, with 18 bases between the two ends. The CDR3 protein is CASSPLERPTNTEAFF. The DNA of the CDR3 is TGTGCCAGCAGCCCCTTGGAGAGGCCGACGAACACTGAAGCTTTCTTT.

Concerning this clone itself: One end of the junction fails to match germline, which may point to a read error. The J gene is TRBJ1-1, the V gene TRBV6-5; D possibly corresponds to TRBD1 (6 bases). The length of the CDR3 is 14 residues. Germline lookup yields CDR1 MNHEY and CDR2 SVGAGI. CDR3 residues: CASLSGAWNIEAFF. The CDR3 nucleotides are TGTGCCAGCCTTTCAGGGGCCTGGAACATTGAAGCTTTCTTT.

V usage is TRBV6-5 and J usage is TRBJ2-1; 11 bases fit TRBD1. The length of the CDR3 is 14 residues. Germline V gene sequence: CDR1 MNHEY, CDR2 SVGAGI. V dropped 5 bases and J dropped 9; count of bases not matched to a gene: 6. CDR3 protein: CASSSGQGASEQFF. The DNA of the CDR3 is TGTGCCAGCAGTAGCGGACAGGGGGCTAGTGAGCAGTTCTTC.

The V call is TRBV30, the J call TRBJ1-2; D is possibly TRBD1 (5 bases). CDR1 and CDR2 from the germline V gene are GTSNPN and SVGIG (reference sequence). V lost 1 base and J 4 bases, leaving 10 bases between the germline ends. The CDR3 loop spans 13 amino acids. The CDR3 is CAWSEGLGYGYTF. CDR3 coding DNA: TGTGCCTGGAGTGAGGGACTTGGCTATGGCTACACCTTC.

The chain links TRBV6-2 or TRBV6-3 to TRBJ1-3; 9 nucleotides line up with TRBD1. V was clipped by 6 bases and J by 1 base; unmatched bases: 7. Germline lookup yields CDR1 MNHEY and CDR2 SVGEGT. This CDR3 region has 16 residues. The CDR3 region has the DNA TGTGCCAGCAGCGACCTGGGACAGGGATCTGGAAACACCATATATTTT. It is translated as CASSDLGQGSGNTIYF.

The chain employs TRBV27 and TRBJ1-1; 11 positions agree with TRBD1. V was clipped by 8 bases and J by 2 bases; unmatched bases: 4. Germline assignment: CDR1 MNHEY and CDR2 SMNVEV (reference sequence). The CDR3 runs to 14 residues. In nucleotides, the CDR3 is TGTGCCAGCGCGGACAGGGGGCCTAACACTGAAGCTTTCTTT. Residues: CASADRGPNTEAFF.

The V and J genes are TRBV7-2 and TRBJ2-7, with 8 bases lining up with TRBD1. Germline V gene lookup returns CDR1 SGHTA and CDR2 FQGNSA. V gave up 5 bases and J gave up 4 bases; unmatched junction bases: 10. The CDR3 totals 15 residues. This chain's CDR3 is CASSHQQGEGYEQYF. CDR3 coding DNA: TGTGCCAGCAGCCACCAACAGGGGGAAGGGTACGAGCAGTACTTC.

The chain recombines TRBV3-1 (or the pseudogene TRBV3-2) with TRBJ2-1; 8 bases agree with TRBD2. V was pared by 3 bases and J by 12 bases, with 7 bases of the junction left unmatched. CDR3 size: 13 residues. Germline V lookup: CDR1 LGHDT, CDR2 YNNKEL (reference sequence). In DNA form, the CDR3 reads TGTGCCAGCAGCCAGATAGCGGGAAGGGGGCAGTTCTTC. Encoded protein: CASSQIAGRGQFF.

The rearrangement joins TRBV7-9 to TRBJ1-2; 8 bases are shared with TRBD1. This CDR3 region has 13 residues. The V segment lost 5 bases and the J segment 13 bases; nucleotides outside the gene matches: 12. Germline lookup yields CDR1 SEHNR and CDR2 FQNEAQ (reference sequence). This CDR3 reads CASSPQTGQDVTF. The CDR3 DNA reads as TGTGCCAGCAGCCCCCAAACGGGACAGGATGTCACCTTC.

This chain connects TRBV7-9 to TRBJ2-1; no definite D call. Trimming shortened V by 3 bases and J by 6 bases, and 15 bases separated the two germline ends. The CDR3 extends over 15 amino acids. The germline V gene encodes CDR1 SEHNR and CDR2 FQNEAQ (reference sequence). As DNA, the CDR3 is TGTGCCAGCAGCTTCTCGGGTACCGTCGTCAATGAGCAGTTCTTC. Translating gives CASSFSGTVVNEQFF.

This chain links TRBV11-2 with TRBJ2-1, with TRBD2 matching 16 bases. CDR3 length equals 17 residues. V was pared by 4 bases and J by 6 bases, with 6 bases of the junction left unmatched. Germline lookup yields CDR1 SGHAT and CDR2 FQNNGV. CDR3 sequence: CASSSGLAGGHRNEQFF. DNA of the CDR3: TGTGCCAGCAGCTCGGGACTAGCGGGGGGGCATCGCAATGAGCAGTTCTTC.

This clone appeared a single time. The chain joins TRBV10-3 to TRBJ1-1; TRBD1 agrees at 8 bases. Trimming at V came to 1 base and at J to 1 base, leaving 5 bases not matched to a gene. CDR1 ENHRY and CDR2 SYGVKD come from the germline V gene. The CDR3 extends over 16 amino acids. CDR3 in amino acids: CAISELGQGANTEAFF. The CDR3 DNA reads TGTGCCATCAGTGAGTTAGGACAGGGAGCGAACACTGAAGCTTTCTTT.

The chain uses TRBV6-6 and TRBJ2-1; 9 positions agree with TRBD1. The germline V gene has CDR1 MNHNY and CDR2 SVGAGI (reference sequence). Trimming cost V 0 bases and J 7 bases; bases outside gene matches: 4. The CDR3 extends over 15 amino acids. The CDR3 spells CASSYSGQGLNEQFF. The DNA of the CDR3 is TGTGCCAGCAGTTACTCGGGACAGGGTCTTAATGAGCAGTTCTTC.

The CDR3 DNA sequence: TGTGCCAGCAGTTACCAGGGAGATACGCAGTATTTT. Translation gives CASSYQGDTQYF. The chain links TRBV6-6 to TRBJ2-3, with D maybe TRBD1 (5 bases). The ends were cut back, 2 bases at V and 5 bases at J, with 5 bases in the middle. The CDR3 is 12 residues long. Germline V gene lookup returns CDR1 MNHNY and CDR2 SVGAGI (reference sequence).

The chain joins TRBV6-6 to TRBJ1-2, with D unclear. Looked up from germline, CDR1 is MNHNY and CDR2 is SVGAGI (reference sequence). Trimming shortened V by 6 bases and J by 3 bases, and 8 bases separated the two germline ends. This CDR3 has 12 residues. The CDR3 DNA reads as TGTGCCAGCAGGGGAGCGGACTATGGCTACACCTTC. Amino acid sequence: CASRGADYGYTF.

The V call is TRBV7-3, the J call TRBJ2-1; 8 bases align to TRBD2. The CDR3 extends over 13 amino acids. Germline CDR1 is SGHTA and CDR2 is FQGTGA. Losses at the gene ends were 6 bases for V and 9 bases for J; bases not matched to a gene: 7. CDR3 in DNA: TGTGCCAGCAGTTCCCTAGCGGGCCCTGAGCAGTTCTTC. Protein: CASSSLAGPEQFF.

The chain links TRBV4-1 to TRBJ2-3; 7 bases fit TRBD2. Germline V gives CDR1 MGHRA, CDR2 YSYEKL. The CDR3 is 15 amino acids. The ends lost 1 base at V and 6 bases at J; junction bases unmatched: 7. The CDR3 DNA reads as TGCGCCAGCAGCCAAGTTTCACTAGCGCATGATACGCAGTATTTT. Residues: CASSQVSLAHDTQYF.

The J gene is TRBJ2-5, the V gene TRBV7-8; the match to TRBD1 covers 9 bases. The J segment lost 7 bases and the V segment lost 5 bases, leaving 8 bases of the junction unmatched. The CDR3 totals 14 residues. The V gene's germline CDR1 is SGHVS and CDR2 FQNEAQ. The CDR3 DNA is TGTGCCAGCAGCACCACAGGGGGCGTAGGGACCCAGTACTTC. This encodes CASSTTGGVGTQYF.

V and J are TRBV5-6 and TRBJ1-6; unclear D gene. Trimming cost V 4 bases and J 10 bases, with 24 bases left between them. Per germline, CDR1 SGHDT and CDR2 YYEEEE. CDR3 length equals 17 residues. CDR3 bases: TGTGCCAGCAGCGATTCTAGGTTAGGAATTCATTTCTCACCCCTCCACTTT. Protein product: CASSDSRLGIHFSPLHF.

The genes are TRBV6-5 and TRBJ2-7; 7 bases are shared with TRBD1. The CDR3 runs to 15 residues. CDR1 is MNHEY, CDR2 SVGAGI, per germline. V shed 9 bases and J 0 bases; nucleotides not matched to a gene: 11. CDR3 in DNA: TGTGCCAGAATCAAGAAGGGGGCCAGCTCCTACGAGCAGTACTTC. It encodes CARIKKGASSYEQYF.

This chain joins TRBV24-1 and TRBJ2-3, with 8 nucleotides matching TRBD2. The CDR3 is made up of 15 amino acids. V gave up 3 bases and J gave up 3 bases; unmatched junction bases: 4. Germline V gene sequence: CDR1 KGHDR, CDR2 SFDVKD. The CDR3 region is CATSDRRGGTDTQYF. The CDR3 DNA sequence: TGTGCCACCAGTGATCGACGGGGGGGGACAGATACGCAGTATTTT.

The chain uses TRBV7-9 and TRBJ2-1; D is perhaps TRBD2 (6 bases). The CDR3 consists of 12 residues. Germline CDR1 reads SEHNR; CDR2 reads FQNEAQ (reference sequence). V dropped 8 bases and J dropped 4 bases, with 9 bases sitting between them. The CDR3, as DNA: TGTGCCAGCGGGGGGAATTACAATGAGCAGTTCTTC. Its translation is CASGGNYNEQFF.

The chain couples TRBV6-5 to TRBJ2-2; D uncertain. CDR1 and CDR2 from the germline V gene are MNHEY and SVGAGI. The CDR3 has 13 residues. Trimming stripped 11 bases from V and 2 bases from J, with 12 bases between. CDR3 in DNA: TGTGCCGTATTACGGTCAAACACCGGGGAGCTGTTTTTT. Translation: CAVLRSNTGELFF.

The J gene is TRBJ2-7, the V gene TRBV6-6; D gene uncertain. This CDR3 is 16 amino acids long. Per germline, CDR1 MNHNY and CDR2 SVGAGI (reference sequence). The V end lost 6 bases, the J end lost 3 bases, and 21 bases lay between the germline ends. This CDR3 is CASRRSGSPYNYEQYF. In DNA form, the CDR3 reads TGTGCCAGCAGGCGATCCGGGTCCCCCTACAACTACGAGCAGTACTTC.